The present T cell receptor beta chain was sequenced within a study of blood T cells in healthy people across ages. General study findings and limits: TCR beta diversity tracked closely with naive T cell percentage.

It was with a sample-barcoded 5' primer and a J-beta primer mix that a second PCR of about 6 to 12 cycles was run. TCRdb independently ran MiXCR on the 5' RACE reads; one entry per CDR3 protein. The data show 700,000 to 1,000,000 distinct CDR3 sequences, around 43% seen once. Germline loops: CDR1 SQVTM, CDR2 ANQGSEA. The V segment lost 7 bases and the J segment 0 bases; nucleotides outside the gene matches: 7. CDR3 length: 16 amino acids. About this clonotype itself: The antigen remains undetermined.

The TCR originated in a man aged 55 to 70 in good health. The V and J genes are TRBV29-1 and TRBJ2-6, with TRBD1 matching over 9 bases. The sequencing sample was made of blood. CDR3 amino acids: CSASGTGISGANVLTF. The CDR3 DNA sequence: TGCAGCGCCTCCGGGACAGGGATCTCTGGGGCCAACGTCCTGACTTTC.